The 4 T cell receptor beta chains below come from one sample, sequenced in a study of shared clonotypes between healthy human individuals. Naivety among CD8 cells was defined by CD45RO negativity and positive CCR7 selection, thereby excluding terminally differentiated effector memory CD45RA+ cells. Some clones are missing from TCRdb's copy, which holds only in-frame ones; the method was immunoSEQ multiplex PCR. The sample has roughly 890,000 clones, 90% to 95% seen once. What was sequenced was naive CD8+ T cells sorted from blood. The receptor set was obtained from a man aged 25 to 40 in good health.

CDR3: CASSLGQTGAETQYF. In DNA, the CDR3 is TGTGCCAGCAGCTTGGGCCAGACAGGAGCAGAGACCCAGTACTTC. V gene TRBV7-9 combines with J gene TRBJ2-5, with D tentatively TRBD1 (6 bases). The germline V gene encodes CDR1 SEHNR and CDR2 FQNEAQ (reference sequence). The CDR3 has 15 residues. V was trimmed by 3 bases and J by 4 bases, leaving 15 bases between them. The variable domain in full, with the rest retrieved from reference TRBV7-9 and TRBJ2-5, is DTGVSQNPRHKITKRGQNVTFRCDPISEHNRLYWYRQTLGQGPEFLTYFQNEAQLEKSRLLSDRFSAERPKGSFSTLEIQRTEQGDSAMYLCASSLGQTGAETQYFGPGTRLLVL.

The rearrangement uses TRBV27 and TRBJ2-1; 8 bases fit TRBD2. From germline, CDR1 is MNHEY and CDR2 SMNVEV (reference sequence). CDR3 length equals 13 residues. J lost 15 bases, V lost 2 bases, and 9 bases had no gene match. The CDR3 spells CASSLGGTSFLFF. For the CDR3, the DNA is TGTGCCAGCAGTTTAGGTGGGACTAGTTTTTTGTTCTTC.

For this clone: Other DNA sequences in this specimen translate into the identical CDR3. The V call is TRBV9, the J call TRBJ1-1; the D is unclear. Germline loops: CDR1 SGDLS, CDR2 YYNGEE. Trimming pared 4 bases from V and 0 bases from J, leaving 7 bases between. This CDR3 contains 13 residues. The CDR3 region has the DNA TGTGCCAGCAGCACAACTATGAACACTGAAGCTTTCTTT. Its protein is CASSTTMNTEAFF.

This chain links TRBV6-5 with TRBJ2-7; D remains ambiguous. This CDR3 has 12 residues. Trimming left V 2 bases short and J 6 bases short, with 8 bases between. Germline V gives CDR1 MNHEY, CDR2 SVGAGI. The chain's CDR3 is CASSYEASEQYF. The DNA for the CDR3 is TGTGCCAGCAGTTACGAGGCCAGCGAGCAGTACTTC.